The rows below give T cell receptor beta chains drawn from one sample of a study of low-dose radiotherapy and immunotherapy resistance in tumors. MiXCR, applied by TCRdb to the reads, yields one record per CDR3 protein. The sample lists 95,000 to 100,000 distinct CDR3 sequences; roughly 20% were seen once. Here the sequenced sample was PBMCs, taken after low-dose radiotherapy plus immunotherapy. The receptors were sampled from a male donor with prostate cancer. The CDR3 runs from the conserved cysteine through the conserved F or W. Each record gives: V gene, J gene, D gene, clone size, CDR3 length, CDR3 DNA, CDR3 protein. The D gene is left open where the match is weak. Expanded clones get a size class; other rows say once, few or many, or leave the size out.

TRBV28	TRBJ2-7	-	-	16	TGTGCCAGCAGTTTATCTAGCTTAATCTTCTCCTACGAGCAGTACTTC	CASSLSSLIFSYEQYF
TRBV10-2	TRBJ2-3	-	-	11	TGCGCCAGTACAACAGGGAATACGCAGTATTTT	CASTTGNTQYF
TRBV7-2	TRBJ2-5	TRBD2	many	15	TGTGCCAGCAGCTTCGGGGGGAGTGGGCAAGAGACCCAGTACTTC	CASSFGGSGQETQYF
TRBV4-2	TRBJ1-1	-	many	16	TGTGCCAGCAGACGAATCGGGCCGGGGTATAACACTGAAGCTTTCTTT	CASRRIGPGYNTEAFF
TRBV9	TRBJ1-1	-	-	15	TGTGCCAGCAGCGTAGCTGAGGGGCGAAGGACTGAAGCTTTCTTT	CASSVAEGRRTEAFF
TRBV5-1	TRBJ2-3	TRBD2	many	15	TGCGCCAGCAGCCCCAAACTAGCGGTGACAGATACGCAGTATTTT	CASSPKLAVTDTQYF
TRBV20-1	TRBJ2-1	TRBD2	-	17	TGCAGTGCTAGAGATAGGGCTAGCGGGAGCTCCTACAATGAGCAGTTCTTC	CSARDRASGSSYNEQFF
TRBV5-1	TRBJ2-1	TRBD2	many	16	TGCGCCAGCAGCCTAGACGGGGGGGAGGCCTACAATGAGCAGTTCTTC	CASSLDGGEAYNEQFF
TRBV10-3	TRBJ2-3	TRBD2	many	15	TGTGCCATCAGTAAGTCACTAGCGGGAACAGATACGCAGTATTTT	CAISKSLAGTDTQYF
TRBV10-3	TRBJ2-5	-	many	13	TGTGCCATCAGTGGAGAGTACCAAGAGACCCAGTACTTC	CAISGEYQETQYF
TRBV3-1	TRBJ2-3	-	many	13	TGTGCCAGCAGCCTCACCCCGGGGGATACGCAGTATTTT	CASSLTPGDTQYF
TRBV11-3	TRBJ1-1	TRBD1	many	15	TGTGCCAGCAGCTTAGGAACAGGGGGGAGCACTGAAGCTTTCTTT	CASSLGTGGSTEAFF
TRBV5-1	TRBJ1-4	-	many	15	TGCGCCAGCAGCTCGGGGAGTGCAACTAATGAAAAACTGTTTTTT	CASSSGSATNEKLFF
TRBV5-6	TRBJ2-1	-	-	16	TGTGCCAGCAGCTTGATGCAGGTTAGCTCCTACAATGAGCAGTTCTTC	CASSLMQVSSYNEQFF
TRBV5-1	TRBJ2-3	-	many	14	TGCGCCAGCAGCCTTCGGGACGGATCAGATACGCAGTATTTT	CASSLRDGSDTQYF
TRBV2	TRBJ2-1	-	many	14	TGTGCCAGCAACCGGGACCGGGGATACAATGAGCAGTTCTTC	CASNRDRGYNEQFF
TRBV20-1	TRBJ1-2	-	many	14	TGCAGTGCTAGATCCGCACTGGATAACTATGGCTACACCTTC	CSARSALDNYGYTF
TRBV12-3/TRBV12-4	TRBJ1-1	-	many	16	TGTGCCAGCAGTCCCCGAGGGCCAGGGAGGACCACTGAAGCTTTCTTT	CASSPRGPGRTTEAFF
TRBV19	TRBJ1-1	-	many	12	TGTGCCAGTACCAGGGGGAACACTGAAGCTTTCTTT	CASTRGNTEAFF
TRBV20-1	TRBJ1-6	-	many	15	TGCAGTGCCAGACCTGGGGGGAACTATAATTCACCCCTCCACTTT	CSARPGGNYNSPLHF
TRBV20-1	TRBJ2-7	-	many	18	TGCAGTGCTAGAGATCCAGGCATCCTCGGGGGCCCTATATGGGAGCAGTACTTC	CSARDPGILGGPIWEQYF
TRBV23-1	TRBJ1-6	-	-	15	TGCGCCAGCAGATCCACCGAGGAATTTAATTCACCCCTCCACTTT	CASRSTEEFNSPLHF
TRBV6-1	TRBJ1-1	-	-	14	TGTGCCAGCAGTCTCACAGGGAGCAACACTGAAGCTTTCTTT	CASSLTGSNTEAFF
TRBV29-1	TRBJ1-6	-	many	14	TGCAGCGCCCCGGACAGAAGCTATAATTCACCCCTCCACTTT	CSAPDRSYNSPLHF
TRBV6-1	TRBJ2-5	TRBD2	many	16	TGTGCCAGCAGTGTGATAGCGGGGGGGCCTTGGGAGACCCAGTACTTC	CASSVIAGGPWETQYF
TRBV20-1	TRBJ2-1	-	many	16	TGCAGTGCTAGTGAAGAAGCCGGACCAGGCTACAATGAGCAGTTCTTC	CSASEEAGPGYNEQFF
TRBV5-4	TRBJ2-7	-	many	13	TGTGCCAGCAGCGCCGCATCTCACAACGAGCAGTACTTC	CASSAASHNEQYF
TRBV5-6	TRBJ2-1	-	many	17	TGTGCCAGCAGCTTGCTCCTTTCGGGGGCCTTTTACAATGAGCAGTTCTTC	CASSLLLSGAFYNEQFF
TRBV9	TRBJ2-2	TRBD2	-	14	TGTGCCAGCAACAGCGGGACGAACACCGGGGAGCTGTTTTTT	CASNSGTNTGELFF
TRBV12-3/TRBV12-4	TRBJ1-1	-	few	12	TGTGCCAGCCGGGGTTCGAACACTGAAGCTTTCTTT	CASRGSNTEAFF
TRBV7-9	TRBJ2-3	TRBD1	many	15	TGTGCCAGCAGTCGTTCAGAGGGGGCCGGGGATACGCAGTATTTT	CASSRSEGAGDTQYF
TRBV12-3/TRBV12-4	TRBJ1-1	-	many	13	TGTGCCAGCACCGCGGACGGGTACACTGAAGCTTTCTTT	CASTADGYTEAFF
TRBV27	TRBJ1-6	TRBD1	few	13	TGTGCCAGCAGTTCCTTGACAGGGTCGCCCCTCCACTTT	CASSSLTGSPLHF
TRBV19	TRBJ1-2	-	many	14	TGTGCCAGTACCCAGCGGGGTAATAACTATGGCTACACCTTC	CASTQRGNNYGYTF
TRBV6-2/TRBV6-3	TRBJ2-2	TRBD1	-	16	TGTGCCAGCAGTGAAAGGACAGGCACGAACACCGGGGAGCTGTTTTTT	CASSERTGTNTGELFF